Listed here are 22 T cell receptor beta chains from one sample, sequenced in a study of T cell repertoires in cytomegalovirus infection. TCRdb re-called the reads with MiXCR, one entry per CDR3 protein. The data show 200,000 to 300,000 distinct CDR3 sequences, roughly 13% seen once. The sample consisted of PBMCs. These receptors were taken from a human donor in good health (CMV status not recorded). Some clones in this sample may be carry-over from other donors' samples.

V usage is TRBV19 and J usage is TRBJ2-2; D is possibly TRBD1 (5 bases). Per germline, CDR1 LNHDA and CDR2 SQIVND (reference sequence). There are 12 residues in the CDR3. V was clipped by 5 bases and J by 8 bases, with 9 bases between them. CDR3 coding DNA: TGTGCCAGTAGTGACCGGACAGGGGAGCTGTTTTTT. It is translated as CASSDRTGELFF.

The sample holds many counts of this clonotype. The J gene is TRBJ2-3, the V gene TRBV7-2; D possibly uses TRBD1 or TRBD2 (6 bases each). This CDR3 comprises 15 residues. Trimming took 8 bases from V and 6 from J, leaving 21 bases between them. Germline assignment: CDR1 SGHTA and CDR2 FQGNSA. The CDR3 nucleotides are TGTGCCAGCCAAGAGGGGGGCGGGGCCTTGGATACGCAGTATTTT. It encodes CASQEGGGALDTQYF.

Written as DNA, the CDR3 is TGTGCCAGCAGCCAAGCGGGACAGGACTATGGCTACACCTTC. This codes for CASSQAGQDYGYTF. The V and J genes are TRBV4-2 and TRBJ1-2; TRBD1 agrees at 8 bases. J was trimmed by 3 bases and V by 1 base; bases with no gene match: 1. This CDR3 region has 14 residues. The germline gives CDR1 LGHNA, CDR2 YNFKEQ.

This chain uses TRBV5-1 with TRBJ2-5; 7 bases agree with TRBD2. This CDR3 contains 15 residues. J was trimmed by 1 base and V by 5 bases; bases with no gene match: 8. Germline V gene sequence: CDR1 SGHRS, CDR2 YFSETQ. CDR3 bases: TGCGCCAGCAGTTTCCGGGACTACCGCCAAGAGACCCAGTACTTC. Its translation is CASSFRDYRQETQYF.

This clonotype was counted many times. The rearrangement uses TRBV28 and TRBJ1-1, with 9 bases identical to TRBD1. Germline V gene sequence: CDR1 MDHEN, CDR2 SYDVKM. This CDR3 contains 15 residues. V lost 5 bases and J lost 5; bases outside the gene matches: 9. CDR3: CASSHGQGRWTEAFF. The CDR3 region has the DNA TGTGCCAGCAGTCACGGACAGGGGAGATGGACTGAAGCTTTCTTT.

This clonotype was recorded a few times. The genes are TRBV18 and TRBJ1-4, with D possibly being TRBD1 (6 bases). Deletions cut 2 bases from V and 0 bases from J, with 13 bases between. Looked up from germline, CDR1 is KGHSH and CDR2 is LQKENI. The CDR3 has 17 residues. CDR3: CASSPTGKVATNEKLFF. The CDR3 region has the DNA TGTGCCAGCTCACCAACAGGGAAAGTTGCAACTAATGAAAAACTGTTTTTT.

This clonotype was detected many times. The rearrangement links TRBV7-2 to TRBJ2-3; D gene uncertain. Germline values: CDR1 SGHTA, CDR2 FQGNSA. The ends were cut back, 4 bases at V and 5 bases at J, with 4 bases in the middle. The CDR3 totals 11 residues. In DNA form, the CDR3 reads TGTGCCAGCAGCTCGGAAGATACGCAGTATTTT. It is translated as CASSSEDTQYF.

Many counts were recorded for this clonotype. The V call is TRBV7-3, the J call TRBJ1-3; D is unclear. CDR3 length equals 17 residues. Germline V gives CDR1 SGHTA, CDR2 FQGTGA. The ends were cut back, 3 bases at V and 0 bases at J, with 15 bases in the middle. DNA of the CDR3: TGTGCCAGCAGCTTTCGCTATTACTGGAGCTCTGGAAACACCATATATTTT. It is translated as CASSFRYYWSSGNTIYF.

The sample holds many counts of this clonotype. This chain joins TRBV12-3 or TRBV12-4 and TRBJ1-2, with D tentatively TRBD1 (6 bases). V lost 2 bases, J lost 8 bases, and 12 bases lay in between. The CDR3 sequence is 13 residues long. The CDR3 sequence: CASSLHGGGGYTF. The CDR3 DNA reads as TGTGCCAGCAGTTTACATGGGGGCGGGGGCTACACCTTC.

This clonotype was observed many times. The chain couples TRBV7-9 to TRBJ1-1; D is undetermined. Trimming cost V 3 bases and J 10 bases, with 15 bases left between them. The CDR3 loop spans 13 amino acids. The V gene's germline CDR1 is SEHNR and CDR2 FQNEAQ (reference sequence). CDR3 loop: CASSFETRPGAFF. The CDR3 region has the DNA TGTGCCAGCAGCTTTGAGACTCGACCCGGAGCTTTCTTT. Drawing the rest from reference TRBV7-9 and TRBJ1-1, the complete variable domain is DTGVSQNPRHKITKRGQNVTFRCDPISEHNRLYWYRQTLGQGPEFLTYFQNEAQLEKSRLLSDRFSAERPKGSFSTLEIQRTEQGDSAMYLCASSFETRPGAFFGQGTRLTVV.

This clonotype was picked up many times. The V gene is TRBV5-6, the J gene TRBJ2-2; 10 positions agree with TRBD1. Trimming cost V 6 bases and J 5 bases; bases outside gene matches: 4. This CDR3 has 14 amino acids. Germline CDR1 is SGHDT and CDR2 is YYEEEE. CDR3 in DNA: TGTGCCAGCACCGGGACAGGGGTAACCGGGGAGCTGTTTTTT. Translated: CASTGTGVTGELFF.

At least ten counts were recorded for this clonotype. The V call is TRBV28, the J call TRBJ1-1; D is undetermined. CDR1 and CDR2 from the germline V gene are MDHEN and SYDVKM. The CDR3 has 14 amino acids. V was cut by 5 bases and J by 1 base, with 11 bases left in between. The CDR3 nucleotides read TGTGCCAGCAGTCAGGTCCTAAGGAACACTGAAGCTTTCTTT. Amino acids: CASSQVLRNTEAFF.

This clonotype has a single count. A much larger clone differs by one base, so this may be a read error. The chain recombines TRBV7-2 with TRBJ1-6; D unresolved. Trimming removed 5 bases at V and 9 bases at J, with 11 bases between. Germline V gene sequence: CDR1 SGHTA, CDR2 FQGNSA. The CDR3 covers 13 residues. CDR3: CTSSPVAGSPLHF. The CDR3 nucleotides read TGTACCAGCAGCCCCGTAGCTGGTTCACCCCTCCACTTT.

J is TRBJ2-1 and V is TRBV5-5; TRBD2 is a possible D gene (5 bases). Deletions cut 4 bases from V and 0 bases from J, with 11 bases between. Germline loops: CDR1 SGHKS, CDR2 YYEKEE (reference sequence). The CDR3 length is 15 residues. CDR3 amino acids: CASSPSDYSYNEQFF. In DNA form, the CDR3 reads TGTGCCAGCAGCCCAAGCGACTACTCCTACAATGAGCAGTTCTTC.

This clonotype was counted a few times. The chain uses TRBV19 and TRBJ2-6, with D perhaps matching TRBD1 (5 bases). CDR3 length equals 17 residues. Germline lookup yields CDR1 LNHDA and CDR2 SQIVND (reference sequence). The germline V and J ends were trimmed by 5 bases and 0 bases, with 14 bases remaining between them. The chain's CDR3 is CASSRQTVNSGANVLTF. The CDR3 region has the DNA TGTGCCAGTAGTCGCCAGACAGTTAACTCTGGGGCCAACGTCCTGACTTTC.

This clonotype showed up many times. The chain combines TRBV6-2 or TRBV6-3 with TRBJ2-1; D unclear. V was shortened by 0 bases and J by 10 bases, with 13 bases between the two germline ends. CDR3 length: 14 amino acids. Germline CDR1 and CDR2: MNHEY and SVGEGT. CDR3 residues: CASSYSTPFPEQFF. The CDR3 coding sequence is TGTGCCAGCAGTTACTCGACACCCTTTCCAGAGCAGTTCTTC.

V gene TRBV27 combines with J gene TRBJ2-2; D unresolved. CDR3 size: 15 residues. Germline assignment: CDR1 MNHEY and CDR2 SMNVEV (reference sequence). Deletions cut 6 bases from V and 0 bases from J, with 11 bases between. CDR3 coding DNA: TGTGCCAGCAGAAAGCTCGCTTCGAACACCGGGGAGCTGTTTTTT. This sequence encodes CASRKLASNTGELFF.

The chain uses TRBV6-1 and TRBJ1-5, with 10 bases lining up with TRBD1. Germline lookup yields CDR1 MNHNS and CDR2 SASEGT. The CDR3 runs 15 residues. After removal of 5 bases from V and 6 bases from J, the junction contained 7 bases not matched to a gene. The DNA for the CDR3 is TGTGCCAGCAGTTCCACGGGACAGGGGTTTCAGCCCCAGCATTTT. Translated, it gives CASSSTGQGFQPQHF.

Many counts were recorded for this clonotype. This chain links TRBV6-1 with TRBJ1-5; TRBD1 matches 7 bases. In germline, CDR1 is MNHNS, CDR2 SASEGT. The CDR3 has 13 amino acids. J gave up 2 bases and V 6 bases, and 1 base lay outside the gene matches. The CDR3 protein is CASSDRGNQPQHF. CDR3 DNA: TGTGCCAGCAGCGACAGGGGCAATCAGCCCCAGCATTTT.

This clonotype was counted ten times or more. The chain joins TRBV7-3 to TRBJ2-7; TRBD2 is a possible D gene (5 bases). Germline CDR1 reads SGHTA; CDR2 reads FQGTGA. The CDR3 runs 12 residues. The V gene lost 8 bases and the J gene lost 6 bases, with 14 bases spanning the gap. For the CDR3, the DNA is TGTGCCAGCGGCGCCAGAGAGGGCGAGCAGTACTTC. It codes for CASGAREGEQYF.

This clonotype was recorded many times. The rearrangement links TRBV7-8 to TRBJ2-5; 9 bases align to TRBD1. In germline, CDR1 is SGHVS, CDR2 FQNEAQ. Germline trimming cut 4 bases from V and 2 bases from J; bases unmatched to any gene: 5. CDR3 size: 15 residues. CDR3 DNA sequence: TGTGCCAGCAGCTCCCGGGACAGGGCACAAGAGACCCAGTACTTC. Amino acids: CASSSRDRAQETQYF. The whole variable domain, remainder taken from reference TRBV7-8 and TRBJ2-5, is GAGVSQSPRYKVAKRGQDVALRCDPISGHVSLFWYQQALGQGPEFLTYFQNEAQLDKSGLPSDRFFAERPEGSVSTLKIQRTQQEDSAVYLCASSSRDRAQETQYFGPGTRLLVL.

J is TRBJ2-7 and V is TRBV20-1, with D perhaps matching TRBD2 (6 bases). V gave up 5 bases and J gave up 2 bases, with 19 bases separating them. CDR1 is DFQATT, CDR2 SNEGSKA, per germline (reference sequence). The CDR3 has 15 amino acids. CDR3 region: CSAGVPSAATYEQYF. CDR3 DNA: TGCAGTGCTGGGGTTCCTAGCGCTGCAACCTACGAGCAGTACTTC.